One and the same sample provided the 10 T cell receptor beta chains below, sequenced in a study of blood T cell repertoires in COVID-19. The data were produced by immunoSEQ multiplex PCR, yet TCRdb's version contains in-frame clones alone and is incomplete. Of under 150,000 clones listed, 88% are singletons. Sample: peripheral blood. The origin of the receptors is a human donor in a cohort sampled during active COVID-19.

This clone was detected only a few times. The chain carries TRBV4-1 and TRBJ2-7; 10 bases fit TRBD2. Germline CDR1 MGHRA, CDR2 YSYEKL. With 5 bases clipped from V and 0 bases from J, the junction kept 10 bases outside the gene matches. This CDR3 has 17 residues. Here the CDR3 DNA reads TGCGCCAGCAGCTATAGCGGGGGGCCTGACAACTCCTACGAGCAGTACTTC. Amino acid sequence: CASSYSGGPDNSYEQYF.

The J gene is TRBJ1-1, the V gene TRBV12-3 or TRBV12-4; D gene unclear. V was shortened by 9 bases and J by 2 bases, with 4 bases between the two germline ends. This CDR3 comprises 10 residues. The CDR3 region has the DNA TGTGCCAGTAAAAACACTGAAGCTTTCTTT. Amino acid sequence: CASKNTEAFF.

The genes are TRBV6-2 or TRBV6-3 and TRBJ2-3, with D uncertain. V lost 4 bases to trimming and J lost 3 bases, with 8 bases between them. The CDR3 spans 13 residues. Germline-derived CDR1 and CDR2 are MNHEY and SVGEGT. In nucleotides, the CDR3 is TGTGCCAGCAGTTTATCCTTTACAGATACGCAGTATTTT. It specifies CASSLSFTDTQYF.

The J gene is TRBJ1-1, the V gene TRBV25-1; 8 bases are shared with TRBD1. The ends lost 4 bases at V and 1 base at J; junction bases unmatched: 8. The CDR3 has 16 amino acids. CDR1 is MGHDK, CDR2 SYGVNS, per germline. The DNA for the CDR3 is TGTGCCAGCAGTGCCCCCTTCGGACAGGGGAACACTGAAGCTTTCTTT. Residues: CASSAPFGQGNTEAFF.

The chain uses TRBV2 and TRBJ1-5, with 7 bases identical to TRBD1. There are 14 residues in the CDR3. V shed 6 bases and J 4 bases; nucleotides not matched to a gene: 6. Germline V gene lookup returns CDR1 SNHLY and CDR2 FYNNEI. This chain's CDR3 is CASRTGPSNQPQHF. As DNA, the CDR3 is TGTGCCAGCAGGACAGGGCCCTCAAATCAGCCCCAGCATTTT.

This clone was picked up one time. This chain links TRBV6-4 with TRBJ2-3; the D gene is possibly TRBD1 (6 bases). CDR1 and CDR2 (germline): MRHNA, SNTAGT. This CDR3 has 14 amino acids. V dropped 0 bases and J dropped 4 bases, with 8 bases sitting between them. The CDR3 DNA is TGTGCCAGCAGTGACTCGACAGGCTCAGATACGCAGTATTTT. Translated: CASSDSTGSDTQYF.

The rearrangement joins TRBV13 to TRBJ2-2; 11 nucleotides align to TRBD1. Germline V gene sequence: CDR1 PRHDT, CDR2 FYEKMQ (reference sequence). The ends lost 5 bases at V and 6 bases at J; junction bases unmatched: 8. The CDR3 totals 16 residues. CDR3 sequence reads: CASSPRTGGESGELFF. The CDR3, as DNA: TGTGCCAGCAGCCCAAGGACAGGGGGCGAGTCCGGGGAGCTGTTTTTT.

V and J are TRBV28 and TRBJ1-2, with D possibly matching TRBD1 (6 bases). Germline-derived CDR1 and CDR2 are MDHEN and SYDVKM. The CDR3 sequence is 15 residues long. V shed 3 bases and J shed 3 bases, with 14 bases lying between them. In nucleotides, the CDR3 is TGTGCCAGCAGTTTCCCGGGGGGGCGTGACTATGGCTACACCTTC. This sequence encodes CASSFPGGRDYGYTF.

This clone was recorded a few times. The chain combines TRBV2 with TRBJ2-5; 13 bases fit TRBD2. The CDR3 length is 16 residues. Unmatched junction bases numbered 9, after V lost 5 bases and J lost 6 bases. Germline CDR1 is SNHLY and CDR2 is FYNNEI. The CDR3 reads CASSQTLAGGWKTQYF. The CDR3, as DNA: TGTGCCAGCAGTCAAACACTAGCGGGAGGGTGGAAGACCCAGTACTTC.

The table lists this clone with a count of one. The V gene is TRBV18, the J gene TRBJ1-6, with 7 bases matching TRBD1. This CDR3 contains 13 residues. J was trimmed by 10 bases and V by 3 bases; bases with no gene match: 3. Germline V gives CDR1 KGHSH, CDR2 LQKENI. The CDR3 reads CASSPGQQSPLHF. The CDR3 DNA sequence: TGTGCCAGCTCACCGGGACAGCAGTCACCCCTCCACTTT.